This T cell receptor beta chain was profiled in a study of T cell clones after liver transplantation. Across the whole study: A pre-transplant mixed lymphocyte reaction with TCRbeta sequencing defined graft-donor-reactive clones followed in post-transplant blood. Study-wide findings and caveats: Small, mixed patient groups and varying post-transplant times limit these conclusions.

Here immunoSEQ multiplex PCR was the method, and the copy in TCRdb shows in-frame clones only, minus some. The data contain fewer than 70,000 clones, around 75% of them seen just once; the ten biggest clones take up approximately 16%. CDR1 SGHNT and CDR2 YYREEE come from the germline V gene (reference sequence). The CDR3 is made up of 13 amino acids. V lost 6 bases and J lost 3, with 11 bases in between. A word on this clone: No antigen is known for it.

This clonotype was obtained from a human donor who received a liver transplant. This specimen was CD4+ T cells from blood, taken before liver transplant. The chain is built from TRBV5-4 and TRBJ2-3; D ambiguous. CDR3 sequence reads: CASTRLETDTQYF. The CDR3 DNA is TGTGCCAGCACCCGCCTTGAGACAGATACGCAGTATTTT.